These 27 T cell receptor beta chains share one sample of origin, sequenced in a study of blood T cells in healthy people across ages. With a J-beta primer mix and a sample-barcoded 5' primer, a second PCR ran roughly 6 to 11 cycles. TCRdb re-derived calls from the 5' RACE reads in MiXCR, one entry per CDR3 protein. The sample records more than 900,000 distinct CDR3 sequences, around 29% being singletons. In addition, the sample was reused for a study of T cells of mothers and their children.

Sequencing was carried out using blood. The receptors here all came from a woman aged 40 to 50 in good health.

Of note for this clonotype: This may be a read error: a much more frequent sequence differs by one nucleotide. The chain recombines TRBV9 with TRBJ2-1; 8 bases agree with TRBD1. The CDR3 has 13 residues. J gave up 10 bases and V 6 bases, and 9 bases lay outside the gene matches. In germline, CDR1 is SGDLS, CDR2 YYNGEE. In nucleotides, the CDR3 is TGTGCCAGCAACTCGACAGGGGCCGGGGAGCAGTTCTTC. It specifies CASNSTGAGEQFF.

This clonotype has ten or more counts. The gene calls are TRBV20-1 and TRBJ1-4; weak D call: TRBD1 (5 bases). The CDR3 spans 14 residues. Germline CDR1 and CDR2: DFQATT and SNEGSKA (reference sequence). Trimming pared 6 bases from V and 4 bases from J, leaving 15 bases between. The CDR3 loop is CSASLTVDNEKLFF. In DNA form, the CDR3 reads TGCAGTGCAAGCCTGACAGTAGATAATGAAAAACTGTTTTTT.

This clonotype was detected only a few times. The V and J genes are TRBV21-1 and TRBJ1-2; the table's TRBD1 call for D was not verified on the DNA. TRBV21-1 is a recognized pseudogene. This CDR3 has 17 residues. The CDR3 protein is CASSKDGGPNGGYGYTF. The DNA of the CDR3 is TGTGCCAGCAGCAAAGACGGTGGCCCAAACGGGGGCTATGGCTACACCTTC.

J is TRBJ2-6 and V is TRBV7-9; D call uncertain. The ends were cut back, 5 bases at V and 0 bases at J, with 14 bases in the middle. The CDR3 is made up of 17 amino acids. CDR1 SEHNR and CDR2 FQNEAQ come from the germline V gene (reference sequence). The CDR3 region has the DNA TGTGCCAGCAGCCCCCAACAGTGGAACTCTGGGGCCAACGTCCTGACTTTC. This sequence encodes CASSPQQWNSGANVLTF.

The table lists this clonotype with many counts. V is TRBV9 and J is TRBJ2-1; 15 nucleotides agree with TRBD2. CDR1 is SGDLS, CDR2 YYNGEE, per germline. This CDR3 region has 15 residues. The V segment lost 5 bases and the J segment 7 bases; nucleotides outside the gene matches: 4. The CDR3 here is CASSVGTSGGNEQFF. CDR3 nucleotide sequence: TGTGCCAGCAGTGTGGGGACTAGCGGGGGGAATGAGCAGTTCTTC.

The chain carries TRBV18 and TRBJ1-3; D gene uncertain. The V gene lost 0 bases and the J gene lost 0 bases, with 9 bases spanning the gap. The V gene's germline CDR1 is KGHSH and CDR2 LQKENI. The CDR3 length is 16 residues. DNA of the CDR3: TGTGCCAGCTCACCACCGCTGGCCTCCTCTGGAAACACCATATATTTT. This codes for CASSPPLASSGNTIYF.

The rearrangement joins TRBV7-2 to TRBJ2-3, with 11 positions matching TRBD2. CDR3 length: 16 residues. V lost 5 bases, J lost 5 bases, and 9 bases stayed unmatched. Per germline, CDR1 SGHTA and CDR2 FQGNSA. The CDR3 loop is CASSPDSGGAVDTQYF. CDR3 nucleotide sequence: TGTGCCAGCAGCCCCGATAGCGGGGGGGCAGTAGATACGCAGTATTTT.

Only a few counts were recorded for this clonotype. V and J are TRBV3-1 and TRBJ1-2; no definite D call. V was cut by 1 base and J by 8 bases, with 11 bases left in between. The CDR3 loop spans 13 amino acids. Per germline, CDR1 LGHDT and CDR2 YNNKEL (reference sequence). CDR3 sequence (DNA): TGTGCCAGCAGCCAAGTGGATCGAAAGGGCTACACCTTC. Translation gives CASSQVDRKGYTF.

The genes are TRBV7-9 and TRBJ1-1; D not certain. Germline-derived CDR1 and CDR2 are SEHNR and FQNEAQ (reference sequence). Trimming removed 2 bases from V and 1 base from J, with 8 bases in between. The CDR3 totals 14 residues. CDR3 nucleotide sequence: TGTGCCAGCAGCTTACACGGACCGAACACTGAAGCTTTCTTT. Protein product: CASSLHGPNTEAFF.

A few counts support this clonotype. The V call is TRBV7-9, the J call TRBJ1-6, with D possibly being TRBD1 (5 bases). V dropped 7 bases and J dropped 11 bases, with 12 bases sitting between them. CDR3 length equals 12 residues. Per germline, CDR1 SEHNR and CDR2 FQNEAQ (reference sequence). CDR3 protein: CASTPGAAPLHF. The CDR3 region has the DNA TGTGCCAGCACCCCCGGGGCAGCACCCCTCCACTTT.

This clonotype has at least ten counts. The chain recombines TRBV7-2 with TRBJ2-7; 10 nucleotides align to TRBD2. Germline CDR1 is SGHTA and CDR2 is FQGNSA. The ends lost 4 bases at V and 0 bases at J; junction bases unmatched: 0. This CDR3 has 14 amino acids. CDR3 in amino acids: CASSSSGGSYEQYF. The CDR3 nucleotides are TGTGCCAGCAGCTCTAGCGGGGGCTCCTACGAGCAGTACTTC.

Details on this clonotype: A read error may explain this, as a much larger clone is one base away. This chain uses TRBV7-8 with TRBJ1-1, with a possible D match to TRBD1 (6 bases). Looked up from germline, CDR1 is SGHVS and CDR2 is FQNEAQ. CDR3 length equals 15 residues. CDR3 sequence: CASSLVRGGFTETFF. CDR3 nucleotides: TGTGCCAGCAGCTTAGTCAGGGGAGGGTTTACTGAAACTTTCTTT.

The sample holds a few counts of this clonotype. The chain recombines TRBV6-1 with TRBJ2-1; 8 bases align to TRBD2. Germline V gene lookup returns CDR1 MNHNS and CDR2 SASEGT. The CDR3 is 13 residues long. Trimming cost V 3 bases and J 8 bases; bases outside gene matches: 3. In nucleotides, the CDR3 is TGTGCCAGCAGTGACGGACTAGCCTATGAGCAGTTCTTC. Translating it yields CASSDGLAYEQFF.

The J gene is TRBJ2-5, the V gene TRBV9, with D unclear. Trimming pared 0 bases from V and 5 bases from J, leaving 17 bases between. The CDR3 sequence is 16 residues long. Germline V gene data show CDR1 as SGDLS and CDR2 as YYNGEE. The CDR3 here is CASSVGGYSSWETQYF. Here the CDR3 DNA reads TGTGCCAGCAGCGTAGGAGGTTACTCCTCCTGGGAGACCCAGTACTTC.

This chain uses TRBV7-2 with TRBJ1-1, with 7 nucleotides matching TRBD1. This CDR3 is 16 amino acids long. V lost 4 bases and J lost 1; bases outside the gene matches: 9. CDR1 is SGHTA and CDR2 is FQGNSA in the germline V gene. The CDR3 here is CASSSGATGRNTEAFF. CDR3 sequence (DNA): TGTGCCAGCAGCTCTGGGGCGACAGGGAGGAACACTGAAGCTTTCTTT.

About this clonotype: Just one base apart from a much larger clone, this may be a read error. This sequence joins TRBV5-1 and TRBJ2-1; D gene ambiguous. The CDR3 runs to 13 residues. The germline CDR1 and CDR2 sequences are SGHRS and YFSETQ. CDR3 nucleotides: TGCGCCAGCGGCTTCCAGCTCTACAATGAGCAGTTCTTC. Its protein is CASGFQLYNEQFF.

Of note for this clonotype: A clone one base away is much larger, so this may be a read error. The chain couples TRBV4-1 to TRBJ2-5; D is possibly TRBD1 (7 bases). CDR1 MGHRA and CDR2 YSYEKL come from the germline V gene. The CDR3 loop spans 16 amino acids. V gave up 0 bases and J gave up 11 bases, with 22 bases separating them. This chain's CDR3 is CASSQDGGTVRGEQYF. In DNA form, the CDR3 reads TGCGCCAGCAGCCAAGATGGCGGGACAGTCCGAGGGGAGCAGTACTTC.

The chain combines TRBV7-2 with TRBJ2-7; D gene unclear. The V gene's germline CDR1 is SGHTA and CDR2 FQGNSA. V was clipped by 5 bases and J by 0 bases, with 17 bases between them. The CDR3 covers 16 residues. DNA for the CDR3: TGTGCCAGCAGCCCCACCCTACAGACGGTCTCCTACGAGCAGTACTTC. It codes for CASSPTLQTVSYEQYF.

The chain uses TRBV20-1 and TRBJ2-4; possibly TRBD1 for D (5 bases). Trimming left V 5 bases short and J 1 base short, with 12 bases between. This CDR3 has 14 amino acids. The germline CDR1 and CDR2 sequences are DFQATT and SNEGSKA (reference sequence). DNA of the CDR3: TGCAGTGCTCTCAGGGTGGCGGCCAAAAACATTCAGTACTTC. Encoded protein: CSALRVAAKNIQYF.

The V call is TRBV10-3, the J call TRBJ1-5; a possible D gene is TRBD1 (5 bases). The CDR3 is 15 residues long. V was clipped by 3 bases and J by 0 bases, with 9 bases between them. The germline V gene has CDR1 ENHRY and CDR2 SYGVKD. This chain's CDR3 is CAISEGADSNQPQHF. As DNA, the CDR3 is TGTGCCATCAGTGAAGGGGCCGATAGCAATCAGCCCCAGCATTTT.

This clonotype showed up just a few times. The genes are TRBV7-2 and TRBJ2-3; D gene unclear. Trimming took 7 bases from V and 0 from J, leaving 14 bases between them. The germline CDR1 and CDR2 sequences are SGHTA and FQGNSA. This CDR3 has 15 residues. CDR3 coding DNA: TGTGCCAGCATCCAAGTGGCGGCTAGCACAGATACGCAGTATTTT. As protein: CASIQVAASTDTQYF.

The sample holds one count of this clonotype. A junction boundary mismatches the germline segment, possibly from a read error. The chain links TRBV19 to TRBJ1-5; D gene unclear. The V gene's germline CDR1 is LNHDA and CDR2 SQIVND (reference sequence). This CDR3 has 14 residues. CDR3 sequence reads: CASSILGGNQPQHF. Here the CDR3 DNA reads TGTGCCAGCAGTATTCTAGGAGGCAATCAGCCCCAGCATTTT.

The J gene is TRBJ2-1, the V gene TRBV7-9; TRBD2 aligns across 10 bases. The V gene's germline CDR1 is SEHNR and CDR2 FQNEAQ (reference sequence). V lost 8 bases and J lost 8; bases outside the gene matches: 6. The CDR3 sequence is 13 residues long. The CDR3 DNA reads as TGTGCCAGCGAGAGCGGGGGGGAGGATGAGCAGTTCTTC. Its protein product is CASESGGEDEQFF.

V is TRBV20-1 and J is TRBJ2-2; 14 bases are shared with TRBD2. The CDR3 has 18 amino acids. J gave up 4 bases and V 0 bases, and 7 bases lay outside the gene matches. CDR1 DFQATT and CDR2 SNEGSKA come from the germline V gene (reference sequence). Here the CDR3 DNA reads TGCAGTGCTAGAGATTGGACTAGCGGGGGGTCTAGCACCGGGGAGCTGTTTTTT. Its translation is CSARDWTSGGSSTGELFF.

The sample holds a few counts of this clonotype. The chain is built from TRBV29-1 and TRBJ1-2; a possible D gene is TRBD1 (6 bases). CDR1 is SQVTM and CDR2 is ANQGSEA in the germline V gene. This CDR3 region has 16 residues. Trimming took off 4 bases at V and 3 bases at J, with 21 bases between the two ends. The CDR3 nucleotides are TGCAGCGTTGCAGGTTTTATGAACAGGGAGGACTATGGCTACACCTTC. This sequence encodes CSVAGFMNREDYGYTF.

The V call is TRBV5-6, the J call TRBJ1-2; TRBD1 agrees at 8 bases. The ends lost 4 bases at V and 4 bases at J; junction bases unmatched: 6. This CDR3 contains 14 residues. CDR1 is SGHDT, CDR2 YYEEEE, per germline. The CDR3 protein is CASSMHRGSYGYTF. In DNA, the CDR3 is TGTGCCAGCAGCATGCACAGGGGGAGCTATGGCTACACCTTC.

This clonotype was recorded many times. V and J are TRBV5-1 and TRBJ2-1, with D maybe TRBD2 (6 bases). Germline-derived CDR1 and CDR2 are SGHRS and YFSETQ. This CDR3 has 15 amino acids. The V end was cut by 0 bases, the J end by 2 bases, with 9 bases between. CDR3 in amino acids: CASSLGGDAYNEQFF. DNA of the CDR3: TGCGCCAGCAGCTTGGGGGGGGATGCCTACAATGAGCAGTTCTTC. Variable domain in full (rest from reference TRBV5-1 and TRBJ2-1): KAGVTQTPRYLIKTRGQQVTLSCSPISGHRSVSWYQQTPGQGLQFLFEYFSETQRNKGNFPGRFSGRQFSNSRSEMNVSTLELGDSALYLCASSLGGDAYNEQFFGPGTRLTVL.